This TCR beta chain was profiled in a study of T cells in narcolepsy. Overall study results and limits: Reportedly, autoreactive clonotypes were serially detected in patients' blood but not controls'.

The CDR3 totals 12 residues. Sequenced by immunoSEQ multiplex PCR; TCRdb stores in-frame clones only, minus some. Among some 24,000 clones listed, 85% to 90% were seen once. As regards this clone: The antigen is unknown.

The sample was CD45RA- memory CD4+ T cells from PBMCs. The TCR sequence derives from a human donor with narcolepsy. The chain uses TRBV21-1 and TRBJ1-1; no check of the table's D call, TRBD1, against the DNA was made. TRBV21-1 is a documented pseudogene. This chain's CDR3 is CASSKRPGWAFF. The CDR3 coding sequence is TGTGCCAGCAGCAAAAGGCCAGGCTGGGCTTTCTTT.